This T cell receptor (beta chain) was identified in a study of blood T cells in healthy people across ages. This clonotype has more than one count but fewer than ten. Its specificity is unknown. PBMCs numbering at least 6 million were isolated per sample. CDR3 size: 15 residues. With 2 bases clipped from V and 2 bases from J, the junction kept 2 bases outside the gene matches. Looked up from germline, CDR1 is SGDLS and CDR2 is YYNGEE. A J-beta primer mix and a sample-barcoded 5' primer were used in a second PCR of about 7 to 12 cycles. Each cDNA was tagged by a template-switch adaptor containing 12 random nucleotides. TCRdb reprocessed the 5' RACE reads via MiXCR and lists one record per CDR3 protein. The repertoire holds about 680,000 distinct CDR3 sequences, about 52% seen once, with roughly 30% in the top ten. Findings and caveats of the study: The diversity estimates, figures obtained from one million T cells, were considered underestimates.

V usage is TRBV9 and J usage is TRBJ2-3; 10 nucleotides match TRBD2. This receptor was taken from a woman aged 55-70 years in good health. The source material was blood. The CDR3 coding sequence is TGTGCCAGCAGCGTGGGACTAGCGACCACAGATACGCAGTATTTT. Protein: CASSVGLATTDTQYF.